These 32 T cell receptor beta chains were all obtained from the same sample, sequenced in a study of Ad26.COV2.S vaccination and SARS-CoV-2 variants. Treatment denoted: over 15 received Ad26.COV2.S at low or high dose, single or two shots; five or six received placebo; per-sample allocation not given. Samples analyzed were those drawn on day 63 after the first vaccine or placebo injection. Here immunoSEQ multiplex PCR was the method, and the copy in TCRdb shows in-frame clones only, minus some. The profile shows roughly 410,000 clones, roughly four fifths of them singletons. The sample in question was peripheral blood, obtained in a trial of Ad26.COV2.S vaccine versus placebo. The source is a person between 18 and 60 years old who received the Ad26.COV2.S COVID-19 vaccine or a placebo.

The chain is built from TRBV5-1 and TRBJ2-1; no reliable D call. V lost 4 bases and J 8 bases, leaving 10 bases between the germline ends. The CDR3 covers 12 residues. Germline V gene sequence: CDR1 SGHRS, CDR2 YFSETQ. DNA of the CDR3: TGCGCCAGCAGCGAGGACGTCCATGAGCAGTTCTTC. Translated, it gives CASSEDVHEQFF.

Here the CDR3 reads CASSERGSTDTQYF. CDR3 DNA: TGTGCCAGCAGTGAAAGGGGAAGCACAGATACGCAGTATTTT. The chain employs TRBV6-4 and TRBJ2-3; D is perhaps TRBD1 (5 bases). The V end lost 3 bases, the J end lost 0 bases, and 7 bases lay between the germline ends. The V gene's germline CDR1 is MRHNA and CDR2 SNTAGT. The CDR3 has 14 residues.

The table lists this clone with many counts. This chain links TRBV5-4 with TRBJ2-4; weak D call: TRBD2 (6 bases). V was trimmed by 3 bases and J by 2 bases, leaving 18 bases between them. CDR1 and CDR2 (germline): SGHNT, YYREEE (reference sequence). There are 17 residues in the CDR3. For the CDR3, the DNA is TGTGCCAGCAGCTCCCAGGGAGGAGGAGGGACCAAAAACATTCAGTACTTC. Translation: CASSSQGGGGTKNIQYF.

CDR3 in DNA: TGTGCCGTCCGGGCGGGGCAGAACACCGGGGAGCTGTTTTTT. Protein product: CAVRAGQNTGELFF. The V call is TRBV4-2, the J call TRBJ2-2; possible D gene TRBD2, 6 bases. The V gene lost 11 bases and the J gene lost 1 base, with 14 bases spanning the gap. Germline CDR1 is LGHNA and CDR2 is YNFKEQ. CDR3 length: 14 residues.

The CDR3 here is CASSLANTEAFF. CDR3 coding DNA: TGTGCCAGCAGCTTGGCGAACACTGAAGCTTTCTTT. The J gene is TRBJ1-1, the V gene TRBV5-4, with no clear D. V was trimmed by 0 bases and J by 1 base, leaving 1 base between them. The CDR3 contains 12 residues. Germline V gene sequence: CDR1 SGHNT, CDR2 YYREEE (reference sequence). Looking up the rest from reference TRBV5-4 and TRBJ1-1 gives the full variable domain: ETGVTQSPTHLIKTRGQQVTLRCSSQSGHNTVSWYQQALGQGPQFIFQYYREEENGRGNFPPRFSGLQFPNYSSELNVNALELDDSALYLCASSLANTEAFFGQGTRLTVV.

The rearrangement links TRBV7-9 to TRBJ2-2; TRBD1 matches 10 bases. Germline lookup yields CDR1 SEHNR and CDR2 FQNEAQ (reference sequence). Trimming at V came to 0 bases and at J to 4 bases, leaving 8 bases not matched to a gene. The CDR3 spans 18 residues. The CDR3 loop is CASSLARDRGFSTGELFF. CDR3 nucleotide sequence: TGTGCCAGCAGCTTAGCCCGGGACAGGGGCTTTAGCACCGGGGAGCTGTTTTTT.

This clone occurred once. The V call is TRBV3-1 (or the pseudogene TRBV3-2), the J call TRBJ1-1; D uncertain. The ends were cut back, 0 bases at V and 11 bases at J, with 16 bases in the middle. The V gene's germline CDR1 is LGHDT and CDR2 YNNKEL (reference sequence). This CDR3 has 14 amino acids. Here the CDR3 reads CASSQERRRAPAFF. DNA for the CDR3: TGTGCCAGCAGCCAAGAGAGAAGAAGGGCCCCGGCTTTCTTT.

The chain employs TRBV6-5 and TRBJ1-4; 11 nucleotides agree with TRBD1. The CDR3 loop spans 15 amino acids. Trimming at V came to 6 bases and at J to 9 bases, leaving 9 bases not matched to a gene. From germline, CDR1 is MNHEY and CDR2 SVGAGI. CDR3 coding DNA: TGTGCCAGCAGCCCGGACAGGGGGCTCCTTAAAAAACTGTTTTTT. It is translated as CASSPDRGLLKKLFF.

This chain joins TRBV19 and TRBJ2-4; no clear D. Trimming pared 2 bases from V and 6 bases from J, leaving 14 bases between. The CDR3 is 15 amino acids. Germline V gene lookup returns CDR1 LNHDA and CDR2 SQIVND (reference sequence). CDR3 region: CASSIPSLGVNIQYF. The CDR3 nucleotides are TGTGCCAGTAGTATACCTTCTCTGGGCGTAAACATTCAGTACTTC.

The rearrangement uses TRBV25-1 and TRBJ1-4; D call uncertain. This CDR3 is 15 amino acids long. The germline gives CDR1 MGHDK, CDR2 SYGVNS. Trimming removed 6 bases from V and 3 bases from J, with 14 bases in between. The CDR3 is CASSPGSWANEKLFF. CDR3 in DNA: TGTGCCAGCAGCCCCGGGTCCTGGGCTAATGAAAAACTGTTTTTT.

This clone appeared a single time. This chain uses TRBV6-5 with TRBJ1-2, with D unclear. Looked up from germline, CDR1 is MNHEY and CDR2 is SVGAGI. The CDR3 is made up of 12 amino acids. The V end lost 8 bases, the J end lost 4 bases, and 11 bases lay between the germline ends. The DNA of the CDR3 is TGTGCCAGCCGTAAGGGCACCTATGGCTACACCTTC. It translates to CASRKGTYGYTF.

This rearrangement joins TRBV5-6 to TRBJ2-2; D gene uncertain. CDR1 is SGHDT, CDR2 YYEEEE, per germline. The CDR3 contains 16 residues. V was cut by 0 bases and J by 6 bases, with 15 bases left in between. As DNA, the CDR3 is TGTGCCAGCAGCTTGGCCCCCGGGCCTGGGGCCGGGGAGCTGTTTTTT. Translation: CASSLAPGPGAGELFF.

The chain links TRBV29-1 to TRBJ1-1; D uncertain. The V end was cut by 6 bases, the J end by 4 bases, with 9 bases between. The CDR3 is made up of 11 amino acids. Germline V gives CDR1 SQVTM, CDR2 ANQGSEA. The CDR3 loop reads CSVTGFTEAFF. CDR3 in DNA: TGCAGCGTAACCGGCTTCACTGAAGCTTTCTTT. The variable domain in full, with the rest retrieved from reference TRBV29-1 and TRBJ1-1, is SAVISQKPSRDICQRGTSLTIQCQVDSQVTMMFWYRQQPGQSLTLIATANQGSEATYESGFVIDKFPISRPNLTFSTLTVSNMSPEDSSIYLCSVTGFTEAFFGQGTRLTVV.

The V and J genes are TRBV2 and TRBJ1-4; 8 bases are a match to TRBD1. The germline gives CDR1 SNHLY, CDR2 FYNNEI. The ends lost 7 bases at V and 6 bases at J; junction bases unmatched: 10. CDR3 size: 15 residues. CDR3 in DNA: TGTGCCAGCAACCGACAGGGGACGGGTGATGAAAAACTGTTTTTT. Translation gives CASNRQGTGDEKLFF.

The chain combines TRBV5-5 with TRBJ2-3; unclear D gene. V was pared by 2 bases and J by 4 bases, with 14 bases between. CDR3 length: 15 amino acids. The germline V gene encodes CDR1 SGHKS and CDR2 YYEKEE (reference sequence). The CDR3 bases are TGTGCCAGCAGCTTACACCGCGGCCGGGCAGATACGCAGTATTTT. Protein: CASSLHRGRADTQYF. Combining the CDR3 with reference TRBV5-5 and TRBJ2-3 gives the whole variable domain DAGVTQSPTHLIKTRGQQVTLRCSPISGHKSVSWYQQVLGQGPQFIFQYYEKEERGRGNFPDRFSARQFPNYSSELNVNALLLGDSALYLCASSLHRGRADTQYFGPGTRLTVL.

J is TRBJ2-5 and V is TRBV7-6, with D hard to call. Trimming pared 0 bases from V and 4 bases from J, leaving 12 bases between. The CDR3 runs to 15 residues. CDR1 is SGHVS, CDR2 FNYEAQ, per germline. The CDR3 loop is CASSLAPQSVETQYF. The CDR3 nucleotides read TGTGCCAGCAGCTTAGCGCCCCAGTCCGTAGAGACCCAGTACTTC.

The genes are TRBV11-2 and TRBJ1-2; 7 bases fit TRBD1. The trim removed 4 bases at V and 1 base at J, leaving 9 bases unmatched. Germline V gene sequence: CDR1 SGHAT, CDR2 FQNNGV. There are 16 residues in the CDR3. The CDR3 nucleotides are TGTGCCAGCAGCTCAATCCGGGACAGCTTTAACTATGGCTACACCTTC. Encoded protein: CASSSIRDSFNYGYTF.

The chain couples TRBV3-1 (or the pseudogene TRBV3-2) to TRBJ1-2; D is possibly TRBD1 (5 bases). The germline gives CDR1 LGHDT, CDR2 YNNKEL (reference sequence). This CDR3 has 13 amino acids. The V end was cut by 4 bases, the J end by 3 bases, with 9 bases between. CDR3 DNA sequence: TGTGCCAGCAGCCGAGGGACGGACTATGGCTACACCTTC. Translating it yields CASSRGTDYGYTF.

The chain links TRBV7-9 to TRBJ2-2, with a weak D call TRBD1 (6 bases). This CDR3 comprises 14 residues. Germline CDR1 reads SEHNR; CDR2 reads FQNEAQ (reference sequence). Trimming removed 4 bases at V and 1 base at J, with 7 bases between. As DNA, the CDR3 is TGTGCCAGCAGCTCGGGACAGAACACCGGGGAGCTGTTTTTT. Protein: CASSSGQNTGELFF.

This clone was seen once. The V and J genes are TRBV6-2 or TRBV6-3 and TRBJ1-5, with D tentatively TRBD1 (6 bases). Between the trimmed V and J ends, which lost 4 bases and 3 bases, there was a span of 10 bases. Looked up from germline, CDR1 is MNHEY and CDR2 is SVGEGT. The length of the CDR3 is 14 residues. CDR3 amino acids: CASSSRGNNQPQHF. The CDR3 DNA is TGTGCCAGCAGTTCTAGGGGGAACAATCAGCCCCAGCATTTT.

The chain couples TRBV4-3 to TRBJ2-5, with 12 bases fitting TRBD2. The junction had 3 bases not matched to a gene; V was cut back by 4 bases and J by 0 bases. The CDR3 totals 16 residues. CDR1 is LGHNA and CDR2 is YSLEER in the germline V gene. As DNA, the CDR3 is TGCGCCAGCAGCCCCGGACTAGCGGGGTACCAAGAGACCCAGTACTTC. Translated, it gives CASSPGLAGYQETQYF.

The rearrangement uses TRBV9 and TRBJ1-5; 7 bases are a match to TRBD1. CDR1 and CDR2 from the germline V gene are SGDLS and YYNGEE. Unmatched junction bases numbered 3, after V lost 3 bases and J lost 0 bases. The CDR3 has 15 residues. The chain's CDR3 is CASSEQGFSNQPQHF. The CDR3 nucleotides read TGTGCCAGCAGCGAACAGGGGTTTAGCAATCAGCCCCAGCATTTT.

CDR3 residues: CSASSAFNNSPLHF. In nucleotides, the CDR3 is TGCAGTGCTAGTTCCGCCTTTAATAATTCACCCCTCCACTTT. The chain is built from TRBV20-1 and TRBJ1-6; no reliable D call. The length of the CDR3 is 14 residues. The germline V and J ends were trimmed by 3 bases and 5 bases, with 11 bases remaining between them. Germline V gene lookup returns CDR1 DFQATT and CDR2 SNEGSKA (reference sequence).

This chain links TRBV29-1 with TRBJ1-1, with D unresolved. With 5 bases removed from V and 8 bases from J, the gap between germline ends came to 9 bases. The V gene's germline CDR1 is SQVTM and CDR2 ANQGSEA. This CDR3 contains 10 residues. DNA of the CDR3: TGCAGCGTTTTCCAAACCGAAGCTTTCTTT. Amino acids: CSVFQTEAFF.

This chain links TRBV4-3 with TRBJ1-1; no reliable D call. Trimming took off 1 base at V and 3 bases at J, with 15 bases between the two ends. CDR3 length: 16 amino acids. The germline V gene has CDR1 LGHNA and CDR2 YSLEER. The CDR3 DNA is TGCGCCAGCAGCCAAGGGGGTTGGGTGTTGGACACTGAAGCTTTCTTT. This translates into CASSQGGWVLDTEAFF.

The V and J genes are TRBV11-3 and TRBJ2-1; D is perhaps TRBD2 (6 bases). V dropped 0 bases and J dropped 3 bases, with 24 bases sitting between them. Per germline, CDR1 SGHNT and CDR2 YENEEA. This CDR3 has 20 amino acids. The CDR3 spells CASSLDGSGRELALYNEQFF. CDR3 sequence (DNA): TGTGCCAGCAGCTTAGATGGGTCGGGACGGGAGTTGGCCCTCTACAATGAGCAGTTCTTC.

The chain is built from TRBV5-6 and TRBJ2-3; 8 bases map to TRBD1. The germline V gene encodes CDR1 SGHDT and CDR2 YYEEEE. Unmatched junction bases numbered 10, after V lost 3 bases and J lost 4 bases. CDR3 size: 16 residues. The CDR3 spells CASSYQDRARPDTQYF. The CDR3 DNA follows: TGTGCCAGCAGCTACCAGGACAGGGCCAGACCAGATACGCAGTATTTT.

The chain links TRBV28 to TRBJ1-3; D gene ambiguous. V dropped 3 bases and J dropped 0 bases, with 9 bases sitting between them. CDR1 and CDR2 (germline): MDHEN, SYDVKM. The CDR3 spans 15 residues. CDR3 nucleotides: TGTGCCAGCAGTTTCACGGCGGCCTCTGGAAACACCATATATTTT. Amino acids: CASSFTAASGNTIYF.

This clone was counted once. The J gene is TRBJ2-1, the V gene TRBV6-5; TRBD2 is a possible D gene (7 bases). With 4 bases removed from V and 7 bases from J, the gap between germline ends came to 14 bases. Germline CDR1 is MNHEY and CDR2 is SVGAGI. This CDR3 contains 14 residues. The CDR3 DNA follows: TGTGCCAGCAGTTTGTTAGGGAGGGGGAATGAGCAGTTCTTC. It yields the protein CASSLLGRGNEQFF.

Written as DNA, the CDR3 is TGTGCCAGCAGCTTAAACCCGACTGGGGGCACTGAAGCTTTCTTT. Translating it yields CASSLNPTGGTEAFF. The V call is TRBV7-3, the J call TRBJ1-1; TRBD1 is a possible D gene (5 bases). Trimming took 1 base from V and 4 from J, leaving 13 bases between them. Germline CDR1 SGHTA, CDR2 FQGTGA. The CDR3 spans 15 residues.

The chain links TRBV6-2 or TRBV6-3 to TRBJ2-7; D uncertain. The CDR3 loop spans 15 amino acids. The germline gives CDR1 MNHEY, CDR2 SVGEGT. The V end was cut by 2 bases, the J end by 4 bases, with 15 bases between. The CDR3 loop is CASSYRRQVLYEQYF. The CDR3 nucleotides read TGTGCCAGCAGTTACAGGCGTCAGGTACTTTACGAGCAGTACTTC.

This clone was seen only a few times. The chain carries TRBV5-6 and TRBJ2-1; 12 bases are a match to TRBD2. There are 16 residues in the CDR3. Germline CDR1 and CDR2: SGHDT and YYEEEE. Germline trimming cut 4 bases from V and 4 bases from J; bases unmatched to any gene: 6. The CDR3 spells CASSLSGLAGYNEQFF. Here the CDR3 DNA reads TGTGCCAGCAGCCTTTCCGGACTAGCGGGATACAATGAGCAGTTCTTC.